This paragraph covers one TCR beta chain sequence. The record originates from a study of cytomegalovirus exposure and HLA in healthy donors. Overall study context: An analysis done earlier identified around 100 million unique TCR beta sequences from about 179 million T cells.

While unrecorded immune exposures were likely, the donors were nominally healthy when sampled. The germline V gene encodes CDR1 SGHVS and CDR2 FNYEAQ. The V end lost 0 bases, the J end lost 2 bases, and 11 bases lay between the germline ends. The CDR3 is 15 amino acids. PCR used 60 Vbeta primers and 13 Jbeta primers. Profiled with immunoSEQ multiplex PCR; TCRdb holds only in-frame clones, not every one. The table shows over 100,000 clones, with 63% occurring only once. The chain links TRBV7-6 to TRBJ2-7; the D is unclear. Sample: PBMCs. This receptor was identified in a middle-aged man in good health and CMV-seropositive. The CDR3 region has the DNA TGTGCCAGCAGCTTAGCTTTGGGCAGTCCCTACGAGCAGTACTTC. This codes for CASSLALGSPYEQYF.